Below are 10 T cell receptor beta chains sequenced from a single sample in a study of blood T cell repertoires in COVID-19. The repertoire was sequenced with immunoSEQ multiplex PCR; TCRdb's copy has only in-frame clones and lacks some. There are more than 250,000 clones in the sample; roughly 80% occur only once, and about 4.3% lies in the top ten. Source material: peripheral blood. These TCRs come from a man aged 60-69 years who had recovered from COVID-19.

CDR3 in amino acids: CASNRMAGTQETQYF. The CDR3 nucleotides read TGTGCCAGCAACCGGATGGCGGGGACCCAAGAGACCCAGTACTTC. The chain carries TRBV7-2 and TRBJ2-5, with D possibly TRBD2 on 6 matching bases. The CDR3 sequence is 15 residues long. Per germline, CDR1 SGHTA and CDR2 FQGNSA. Between the trimmed V and J ends, which lost 7 bases and 1 base, there was a span of 16 bases.

The chain is built from TRBV29-1 and TRBJ2-3; tentative D call: TRBD1 (7 bases). There are 13 residues in the CDR3. The V gene lost 6 bases and the J gene lost 4 bases, with 14 bases spanning the gap. The germline V gene encodes CDR1 SQVTM and CDR2 ANQGSEA. The CDR3 DNA follows: TGCAGCGTGGAGGGGGCCCGGTCAGATACGCAGTATTTT. It specifies CSVEGARSDTQYF.

The rearrangement uses TRBV6-6 and TRBJ2-7, with D perhaps matching TRBD1 (6 bases). Germline CDR1 and CDR2: MNHNY and SVGAGI (reference sequence). The CDR3 extends over 14 amino acids. Trimming took off 2 bases at V and 2 bases at J, with 10 bases between the two ends. CDR3 in amino acids: CASSYTTGTYEQYF. The CDR3 nucleotides are TGTGCCAGCAGTTACACCACAGGGACCTACGAGCAGTACTTC.

The chain joins TRBV9 to TRBJ2-6; 7 bases are shared with TRBD1. Unmatched junction bases numbered 5, after V lost 3 bases and J lost 2 bases. There are 16 residues in the CDR3. CDR1 and CDR2 (germline): SGDLS, YYNGEE. CDR3 nucleotides: TGTGCCAGCAGCGAGAGTGACAGGGCTGGGGCCAACGTCCTGACTTTC. Translating gives CASSESDRAGANVLTF.

A word on this clone: An end of the junction differs from the germline gene, which may be a read error. The chain recombines TRBV6-9 with TRBJ2-1; weak D call: TRBD1 (5 bases). Germline CDR1 reads MNHGY; CDR2 reads SVAAGI. This CDR3 has 12 residues. In nucleotides, the CDR3 is TGCTCCAGGGTTGCCCACCTCAATGAGCAGTTCTTC. The encoded protein is CSRVAHLNEQFF.

The rearrangement uses TRBV4-1 and TRBJ1-6; tentatively, D is TRBD1 (5 bases). Germline loops: CDR1 MGHRA, CDR2 YSYEKL. Trimming shortened V by 8 bases and J by 5 bases, and 10 bases separated the two germline ends. This CDR3 has 13 amino acids. The CDR3 nucleotides read TGCGCCAGCGGCTCCAGGGATAATTCACCCCTCCACTTT. Amino acids: CASGSRDNSPLHF.

The chain combines TRBV4-1 with TRBJ2-3, with a possible D match to TRBD2 (7 bases). CDR3 length equals 16 residues. CDR1 MGHRA and CDR2 YSYEKL come from the germline V gene. The V gene lost 3 bases and the J gene lost 4 bases, with 17 bases spanning the gap. The CDR3 sequence is CASSHDAGAYPDTQYF. The CDR3 DNA reads as TGCGCCAGCAGCCACGACGCGGGGGCCTACCCAGATACGCAGTATTTT.

This clone has more than one count but fewer than ten. V gene TRBV11-2 combines with J gene TRBJ2-5; 7 bases fit TRBD2. The CDR3 sequence is 15 residues long. Germline V gives CDR1 SGHAT, CDR2 FQNNGV. Trimming took 5 bases from V and 5 from J; bases not matched to a gene: 11. The CDR3 nucleotides read TGTGCCAGCAGCCCAGCCGTCGGGGGGTGGGAGACCCAGTACTTC. Translation gives CASSPAVGGWETQYF.

V and J are TRBV4-1 and TRBJ1-4; D call uncertain. Germline lookup yields CDR1 MGHRA and CDR2 YSYEKL. V shed 0 bases and J shed 1 base, with 6 bases lying between them. The CDR3 spans 15 residues. The CDR3 region has the DNA TGCGCCAGCAGCCAAGACAGGATAACTAATGAAAAACTGTTTTTT. It yields the protein CASSQDRITNEKLFF.

This chain joins TRBV7-8 and TRBJ2-1; D not certain. The germline V gene has CDR1 SGHVS and CDR2 FQNEAQ. The CDR3 covers 12 residues. The ends were cut back, 3 bases at V and 4 bases at J, with 4 bases in the middle. The CDR3 loop is CASSFLYNEQFF. As DNA, the CDR3 is TGTGCCAGCAGCTTTTTATACAATGAGCAGTTCTTC.